This T cell receptor beta chain stems from a study of blood T cells in healthy people across ages. This clonotype appeared a single time. At least 6.5 million PBMCs were isolated per sample. Through a sample-barcoded 5' primer and a J-beta primer mix, a second PCR was run for roughly 7 to 12 cycles. Using its own MiXCR run on the 5' RACE reads, TCRdb lists one record per CDR3 protein. Seen here are about 730,000 distinct CDR3 sequences, roughly two fifths observed once, and the top ten hold less than 25%. Sequencing input: blood. The source of this sequence is a woman aged 55-69 years in good health.

CDR3 DNA: TGTGCCAGCAGCGTAGTAGCACGTCCCAATGAGCAGTTCTTC. Its protein product is CASSVVARPNEQFF. This chain links TRBV9 with TRBJ2-1; D is ambiguous. The CDR3 spans 14 residues. Germline loops: CDR1 SGDLS, CDR2 YYNGEE. V lost 0 bases, J lost 6 bases, and 10 bases lay in between.